Listed here is a single T cell receptor (beta chain). The repertoire was sequenced with immunoSEQ multiplex PCR; TCRdb's copy has only in-frame clones and lacks some. Counted here are under 130,000 clones, about 88% occurring once; the ten biggest clones make up more than 9%. Germline-derived CDR1 and CDR2 are SGHVS and FQNEAQ. The CDR3 has 15 residues. The ends were cut back, 5 bases at V and 0 bases at J, with 11 bases in the middle. This sample stems from a study of T cell responses to AZD1222 COVID-19 vaccine. The source is an adult in good health. The sample in question was peripheral blood, obtained on day 0 of AZD1222 vaccination. J is TRBJ2-1 and V is TRBV7-8; D not certain. The CDR3 sequence: CASSLRQSSYNEQFF. In DNA, the CDR3 is TGTGCCAGCAGCCTCCGGCAAAGCTCCTACAATGAGCAGTTCTTC.